The source of this T cell receptor beta chain is a study of blood T cell repertoires in COVID-19 (TCRdb year 2020). Looking at the study overall: Samples covering the acute and convalescent phases of COVID-19 were provided by collaborators in the United States, Italy and Spain. The dataset comprised deeply sampled blood TCRbeta repertoires from subjects exposed to, actively infected with, or recovered from COVID-19. A freely available public database, intended as a resource for researchers studying the immune response to SARS-CoV-2, is where the repertoires were released. The material from the prospective study consisted of cDNA or gDNA derived from T cells, B-cell-depleted T cells, or PBMCs. The samples were drawn from the first 160 participants of the ongoing ImmuneRACE study and from 950 to 1,500 subjects provided by 6 global collaborators. Sample metadata almost always included a de-identified subject ID, COVID-19 status, age in years and sex. Where HLA class I and class II types were available, the types were taken from metadata supplied by the sample provider, not from assay-based typing.

The investigation overall reported the following: How much clinical and demographic metadata was included differed by source and by participant, and the metadata was provided uncurated.

TCRbeta CDR3 regions were amplified from genomic DNA by means of the immunoSEQ Assay, a bias-controlled multiplex PCR. Per the authors' processing: The number of nucleated cells in each sample was estimated by amplification of reference gene primers within the assay. Sequence reads were collapsed and filtered to measure the absolute abundance of every unique TCRbeta CDR3 rearrangement. For each sample, productive Simpson clonality was calculated as the square root of Simpson's diversity index across productive rearrangements. TCRdb took this table from immuneACCESS and kept in-frame rearrangements with V and J called. Such tables lack part of the clones; where checked against another copy, unresolved V genes explain under half of the gap, and the rest is unexplained. From that table come the V and J calls and clone size; the DNA was used to work out D and trimming. Across this sample there are 200,000 to 250,000 clones, with about 83% seen only once. The ten most abundant clones make up 7.6% of the sample.

To note about this clone: The antigen it recognizes is unknown. Base qualities are not provided; no much larger clone lies one nucleotide away.

Collaborating institutions collected whole blood in K2EDTA tubes following their own protocols. For TCRbeta analysis, collaborator samples were shipped as frozen whole blood, as isolated PBMCs, or as DNA extracted from either sample type. The receptor was isolated from a woman between 50 and 59 years old with active or convalescent COVID-19. The sequenced material came from peripheral blood.

The sequenced DNA is TGTGCCAGCAGCCAAGATATACCGGGACAAGGCCAAAAGCCTCAGTACTTC. This yields the protein CASSQDIPGQGQKPQYF. The sequence joins TRBV3-1 (or the pseudogene TRBV3-2) to TRBJ2-4, with TRBD1 tentatively as D gene (6 bases match). Trimming takes 0 bases from V and 12 bases from J, and the germline ends sit 24 bases apart. CDR3 length: 17 amino acids, cysteine to phenylalanine. The retained sequence is limited to the CDR3, 51 bases, with the frame set at the first base. Taken from the germline V gene (reference sequence), the CDR1 and CDR2 loops are LGHDT and YNNKEL.